These 15 T cell receptor beta chains came from one sample sequenced in a study of blood T cell repertoires in COVID-19. Assay used: immunoSEQ multiplex PCR; TCRdb lists only in-frame clones, some missing. Here the sample spans about 330,000 clones, around 82% being singletons. The sample taken for sequencing was peripheral blood. These receptors were taken from a woman aged 45 to 65 with acute or convalescent COVID-19.

The chain recombines TRBV5-8 with TRBJ1-4; 10 bases align to TRBD1. The CDR3 sequence is 15 residues long. Germline lookup yields CDR1 SGHTS and CDR2 YDEGEE. Trimming took 4 bases from V and 3 from J; bases not matched to a gene: 3. The CDR3 coding sequence is TGTGCCAGCAGCGTCGGACAGGGGGCTAATGAAAAACTGTTTTTT. It is translated as CASSVGQGANEKLFF.

V and J are TRBV24-1 and TRBJ1-1; TRBD1 agrees at 12 bases. The germline V gene has CDR1 KGHDR and CDR2 SFDVKD. The CDR3 has 16 amino acids. Trimming removed 4 bases from V and 6 bases from J; junction bases left unmatched: 8. CDR3 protein: CATSDPGQGAGAEAFF. CDR3 nucleotide sequence: TGTGCCACCAGTGACCCGGGACAGGGGGCGGGGGCTGAAGCTTTCTTT.

This clone was recorded only once. The chain is built from TRBV5-5 and TRBJ2-7, with 7 bases aligning to TRBD2. The germline gives CDR1 SGHKS, CDR2 YYEKEE (reference sequence). CDR3 length equals 18 residues. The V gene end was trimmed by 0 bases and the J gene end by 0 bases; junction bases not matched to a gene: 12. The chain's CDR3 is CASSLGPSTGTTSYEQYF. The CDR3 coding sequence is TGTGCCAGCAGCTTGGGACCTTCAACGGGGACTACCTCCTACGAGCAGTACTTC. The full variable domain, with the rest looked up from reference TRBV5-5 and TRBJ2-7, is DAGVTQSPTHLIKTRGQQVTLRCSPISGHKSVSWYQQVLGQGPQFIFQYYEKEERGRGNFPDRFSARQFPNYSSELNVNALLLGDSALYLCASSLGPSTGTTSYEQYFGPGTRLTVT.

The J gene is TRBJ2-2, the V gene TRBV9; D gene unclear. This CDR3 has 15 amino acids. The germline V and J ends were trimmed by 4 bases and 0 bases, with 10 bases remaining between them. Germline V CDR1 and CDR2: SGDLS, YYNGEE. CDR3: CASSPTPTNTGELFF. In DNA, the CDR3 is TGTGCCAGCAGCCCGACACCCACGAACACCGGGGAGCTGTTTTTT.

V gene TRBV7-3 combines with J gene TRBJ2-7; tentative D call: TRBD2 (5 bases). Per the germline V gene, CDR1 is SGHTA and CDR2 is FQGTGA. V shed 3 bases and J shed 6 bases, with 12 bases lying between them. This CDR3 has 13 residues. The CDR3 reads CASSLNLAGEQYF. DNA of the CDR3: TGTGCCAGCAGCTTGAATCTGGCGGGCGAGCAGTACTTC.

On this clone itself: The same CDR3 also results from other DNA sequences found in this sample. The V gene is TRBV5-1, the J gene TRBJ1-2, with D tentatively TRBD1 (5 bases). V lost 2 bases and J 4 bases, leaving 6 bases between the germline ends. There are 12 residues in the CDR3. Germline values: CDR1 SGHRS, CDR2 YFSETQ. The CDR3 spells CASSFDSYGYTF. For the CDR3, the DNA is TGCGCCAGCAGCTTTGACAGCTATGGCTACACCTTC.

The rearrangement uses TRBV27 and TRBJ1-2, with 11 nucleotides matching TRBD1. From germline, CDR1 is MNHEY and CDR2 SMNVEV (reference sequence). This CDR3 comprises 17 residues. Trimming cost V 3 bases and J 4 bases; bases outside gene matches: 10. As DNA, the CDR3 is TGTGCCAGCAGTTTGTCGGGACAGGGGGTTTTGTTCTATGGCTACACCTTC. Amino acid sequence: CASSLSGQGVLFYGYTF.

The gene calls are TRBV4-2 and TRBJ2-3; weak D call: TRBD2 (7 bases). Between the trimmed V and J ends, which lost 0 bases and 3 bases, there was a span of 16 bases. The CDR3 is 17 residues long. CDR1 and CDR2 from the germline V gene are LGHNA and YNFKEQ. CDR3 nucleotide sequence: TGTGCCAGCAGCCAAGAGGTCGGGGGGCAGGGGACAGATACGCAGTATTTT. It encodes CASSQEVGGQGTDTQYF.

V is TRBV5-6 and J is TRBJ1-2, with unresolved D. The CDR3 spans 12 residues. Germline CDR1 reads SGHDT; CDR2 reads YYEEEE. The V end lost 1 base, the J end lost 5 bases, and 6 bases lay between the germline ends. The CDR3 region has the DNA TGTGCCAGCAGCTTGAGGGAGTATGGCTACACCTTC. The encoded protein is CASSLREYGYTF.

Here the CDR3 DNA reads TGTGCCAGCAGTCCCGGGACAGGGTCCACCGGGGAGCTGTTTTTT. Protein sequence: CASSPGTGSTGELFF. The chain uses TRBV2 and TRBJ2-2; 9 bases fit TRBD1. Trimming took 5 bases from V and 4 from J; bases not matched to a gene: 5. Germline V gene data show CDR1 as SNHLY and CDR2 as FYNNEI. The CDR3 extends over 15 amino acids.

The chain carries TRBV19 and TRBJ2-3; D not resolved. CDR3 length: 13 residues. The V gene lost 0 bases and the J gene lost 2 bases, with 3 bases spanning the gap. Germline V gene sequence: CDR1 LNHDA, CDR2 SQIVND (reference sequence). CDR3 nucleotides: TGTGCCAGTAGTATAGACTTCACAGATACGCAGTATTTT. The encoded protein is CASSIDFTDTQYF. Filled out from reference TRBV19 and TRBJ2-3, the complete variable domain reads DGGITQSPKYLFRKEGQNVTLSCEQNLNHDAMYWYRQDPGQGLRLIYYSQIVNDFQKGDIAEGYSVSREKKESFPLTVTSAQKNPTAFYLCASSIDFTDTQYFGPGTRLTVL.

The gene calls are TRBV18 and TRBJ2-3, with D possibly TRBD2 on 7 matching bases. This CDR3 is built from 15 residues. From germline, CDR1 is KGHSH and CDR2 LQKENI. The V end lost 3 bases, the J end lost 2 bases, and 12 bases lay between the germline ends. The CDR3 loop reads CASSPGGTYTDTQYF. Written as DNA, the CDR3 is TGTGCCAGCTCACCGGGAGGGACATACACAGATACGCAGTATTTT.

The chain employs TRBV3-1 (or the pseudogene TRBV3-2) and TRBJ1-4; tentative D call: TRBD1 (6 bases). The germline V gene encodes CDR1 LGHDT and CDR2 YNNKEL (reference sequence). The CDR3 spans 15 residues. Trimming stripped 0 bases from V and 5 bases from J, with 10 bases between. The CDR3 is CASSQDRQANEKLFF. The CDR3 DNA sequence: TGTGCCAGCAGCCAAGATCGACAGGCCAATGAAAAACTGTTTTTT.

This clone turned up a few times. The chain has TRBV2 and TRBJ2-2; D unclear. V was pared by 7 bases and J by 2 bases, with 8 bases between. This CDR3 comprises 13 residues. Germline V CDR1 and CDR2: SNHLY, FYNNEI. The CDR3 nucleotides are TGTGCCAGCAATCGACTTAACACCGGGGAGCTGTTTTTT. As protein: CASNRLNTGELFF.

This clone was detected only a few times. The chain links TRBV7-9 to TRBJ1-5, with D perhaps TRBD1 (6 bases). The CDR3 is made up of 14 amino acids. CDR1 and CDR2 (germline): SEHNR, FQNEAQ (reference sequence). V lost 4 bases, J lost 2 bases, and 9 bases lay in between. This CDR3 reads CASSSQGGNQPQHF. CDR3 in DNA: TGTGCCAGCAGCTCACAGGGTGGCAATCAGCCCCAGCATTTT.